These 3 T cell receptor beta chains were all obtained from the same sample, sequenced in a study of T cell responses to AZD1222 COVID-19 vaccine. The method was immunoSEQ multiplex PCR; TCRdb's version includes in-frame clones alone and lacks a portion of them. This table holds more than 75,000 clones, 83% found once. Sequencing was performed on peripheral blood, taken 28 days after the second AZD1222 dose. Receptor source: an adult who received the AZD1222 COVID-19 vaccine.

The chain is built from TRBV20-1 and TRBJ2-7; D uncertain. The CDR3 is made up of 13 amino acids. Germline V gives CDR1 DFQATT, CDR2 SNEGSKA (reference sequence). The ends were cut back, 5 bases at V and 0 bases at J, with 11 bases in the middle. CDR3 DNA: TGCAGTGCTGGTGCTGGAGTCTCCTACGAGCAGTACTTC. Amino acids: CSAGAGVSYEQYF.

The chain employs TRBV3-1 (or the pseudogene TRBV3-2) and TRBJ1-1; no clear D. V was clipped by 0 bases and J by 1 base, with 6 bases between them. The CDR3 has 14 residues. Germline lookup yields CDR1 LGHDT and CDR2 YNNKEL (reference sequence). CDR3 in DNA: TGTGCCAGCAGCCAAGATTCACGGAACACTGAAGCTTTCTTT. Residues: CASSQDSRNTEAFF.

The rearrangement uses TRBV30 and TRBJ1-5; D is undetermined. The germline CDR1 and CDR2 sequences are GTSNPN and SVGIG (reference sequence). V was pared by 5 bases and J by 0 bases, with 8 bases between. The CDR3 contains 13 residues. CDR3 in DNA: TGTGCCTGGGACGGAAATAGCAATCAGCCCCAGCATTTT. This sequence encodes CAWDGNSNQPQHF.